This entry describes one TCR beta chain. The sample comes from a study of blood T cell repertoires in COVID-19. On the study more broadly: The analysed material was cDNA or gDNA that came from T cells, B-cell-depleted T cells, or PBMCs.

TCRdb's table, derived via immunoSEQ multiplex PCR, lists solely in-frame clones and lacks some. Counted here are 200,000 to 250,000 clones, around 85% occurring once; the ten biggest clones make up 3% to 4%. Germline CDR1 is MDHEN and CDR2 is SYDVKM. The trim removed 5 bases at V and 6 bases at J, leaving 4 bases unmatched. The length of the CDR3 is 12 residues. Sequencing used peripheral blood. This TCR was sampled from a woman aged 40 to 49 with active or convalescent COVID-19. This rearrangement joins TRBV28 to TRBJ2-7; 7 bases line up with TRBD1. The CDR3 reads CASSDRVGEQYV. The CDR3 region has the DNA TGTGCCAGCAGTGACAGGGTCGGCGAGCAGTACGTC.